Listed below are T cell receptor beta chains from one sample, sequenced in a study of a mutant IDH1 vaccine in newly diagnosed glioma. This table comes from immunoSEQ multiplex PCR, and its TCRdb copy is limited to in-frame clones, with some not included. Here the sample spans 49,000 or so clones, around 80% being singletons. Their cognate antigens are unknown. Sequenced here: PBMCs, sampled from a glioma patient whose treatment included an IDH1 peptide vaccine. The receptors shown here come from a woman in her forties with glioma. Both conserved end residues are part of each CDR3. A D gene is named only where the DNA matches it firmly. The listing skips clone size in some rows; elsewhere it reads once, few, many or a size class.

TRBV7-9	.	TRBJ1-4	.	TGTGCCAGCAGATTGCCAGGGGCAACTAATGAAAAACTGTTTTTT	CASRLPGATNEKLFF
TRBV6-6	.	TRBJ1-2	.	TGTGCCAGCAGTTACGGCCCTCGACTGGGCTTCGGCGGCTACACCTTC	CASSYGPRLGFGGYTF
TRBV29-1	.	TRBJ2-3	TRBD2	TGCAGCGTCGCTCTAGCGGGGGGCACAGATACGCAGTATTTT	CSVALAGGTDTQYF
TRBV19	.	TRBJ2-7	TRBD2	TGTGCCAGCACCGAAACTAGCGGGGTAGACGAGCAGTACTTC	CASTETSGVDEQYF
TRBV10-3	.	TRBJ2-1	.	TGTGCCGCCAGCGGTGGCGTTAGCTCCTACAATGAGCAGTTCTTC	CAASGGVSSYNEQFF
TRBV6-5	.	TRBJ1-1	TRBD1	TGTGCCAGCAGTTCCCCGGGACAGGGTACTGAAGCTTTCTTT	CASSSPGQGTEAFF
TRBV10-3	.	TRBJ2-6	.	TGTGCCATCAGTGAGTCGGGGGGGGCCAACGTCCTGACTTTC	CAISESGGANVLTF
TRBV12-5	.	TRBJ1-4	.	TGTGCTAGTGGTTTATGGGCCGAGGAAAAACTGTTTTTT	CASGLWAEEKLFF
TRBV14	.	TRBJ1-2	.	TGTGCCAGCAGCCCGACGGTCTATGGCTACACCTTC	CASSPTVYGYTF
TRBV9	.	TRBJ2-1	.	TGTGCCAGCAGCGTGGGCAGTCGTGAGAATGAGCAGTTCTTC	CASSVGSRENEQFF
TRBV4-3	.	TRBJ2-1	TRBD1	TGCGCCAGCAGCCAAGGGACAGGGGGTGATTTGCGAAATGAGCAGTTCTTC	CASSQGTGGDLRNEQFF
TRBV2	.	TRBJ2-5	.	TGTGCCAGCAAGGAGAGACCCGACGAAGAGACCCAGTACTTC	CASKERPDEETQYF
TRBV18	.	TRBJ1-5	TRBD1	TGTGCCAGCTCGCCACAGGGGCCGCACACCCCTAGCAATCAGCCCCAGCATTTT	CASSPQGPHTPSNQPQHF
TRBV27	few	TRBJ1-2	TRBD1	TGTGCCAGCAGTTCAGACAGGGCCTCCTATGGCTACACCTTC	CASSSDRASYGYTF
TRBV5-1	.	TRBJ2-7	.	TGCGCCAGCAGCCCCGGTTACGAGCAGTACTTC	CASSPGYEQYF
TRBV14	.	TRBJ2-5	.	TGTGCCAGCTCGGAGACCCAGTACTTC	CASSETQYF
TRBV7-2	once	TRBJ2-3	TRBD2	TGTGCCAGCGCGAACGGGGGGTTCACAGATACGCAGTATTTT	CASANGGFTDTQYF
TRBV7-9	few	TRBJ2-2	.	TGTGCCAGCAGCTTAGAATGGTCCGGGGAGCTGTTTTTT	CASSLEWSGELFF
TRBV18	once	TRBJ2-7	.	TGTGCCAGCTCACCCTCAGGAGGTAACGAGCAGTACTTC	CASSPSGGNEQYF
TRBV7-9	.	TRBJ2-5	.	TGTGCCAGCAGCTCCCCGTCTAGGGATTCTTGGATTGAGACCCAGTACTTC	CASSSPSRDSWIETQYF
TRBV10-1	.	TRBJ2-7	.	TGCGCCAGCAGTGAGGGGGGCGGGTACGAGCAGTACTTC	CASSEGGGYEQYF
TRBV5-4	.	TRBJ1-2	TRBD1	TGTGCCAGCACCCCGGACAGGGGGTATGGTGGCTACACCTTC	CASTPDRGYGGYTF
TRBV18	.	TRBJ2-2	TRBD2	TGTGCCAGCTCAGCCGGGGGGACCGGGGAGCTGTTTTTT	CASSAGGTGELFF
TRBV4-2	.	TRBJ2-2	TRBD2	TGTGCCAGCAGCCAAGCCTCAAGCGGGGGGGCCGTCGGGGAGCTGTTTTTT	CASSQASSGGAVGELFF
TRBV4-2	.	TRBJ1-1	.	TGTGCCAGCAGCCAGCAGAGAAACATGAACACTGAAGCTTTCTTT	CASSQQRNMNTEAFF
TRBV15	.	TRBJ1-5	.	TGTGCCACCAGCAGAGCATGGCAGCATGAACAGCCCCAGCATTTT	CATSRAWQHEQPQHF
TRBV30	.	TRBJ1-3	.	TGTGCCTGGAGCCCACGAGGAAACACCATATATTTT	CAWSPRGNTIYF
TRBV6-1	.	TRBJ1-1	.	TGTGCCAGCAGCGACAGGCCGGAAGCTTTCTTT	CASSDRPEAFF